A selection of T cell receptor beta chains follows, all from one sample in a study of blood T cell repertoires in COVID-19. Profiled with immunoSEQ multiplex PCR; TCRdb holds only in-frame clones, not every one. Of about 160,000 clones in the sample, approximately 80% are singletons; the top ten hold roughly 3.5%. The sample taken for sequencing was PBMCs or T cells enriched from blood (not recorded which). All receptors derive from a woman aged 55-69 years who had recovered from COVID-19. Both conserved end residues are part of each CDR3. A D gene is named only where the DNA matches it firmly. Size values are once, few and many counts, or a class for expanded clones, and some rows have none.

v_gene	d_gene	abundance	j_gene	CDR3aa	CDR3nt
TRBV12-3/TRBV12-4	TRBD1	once	TRBJ1-1	CASTTRQGVAFF	TGTGCCAGCACCACCCGGCAGGGGGTGGCTTTCTTT
TRBV4-1	TRBD1	.	TRBJ2-7	CASSQVPQGAPHEQYF	TGCGCCAGCAGCCAAGTCCCACAGGGGGCTCCCCACGAGCAGTACTTC
TRBV19	TRBD1	.	TRBJ1-2	CASSGTGYRYTF	TGTGCCAGTTCCGGGACAGGGTATCGCTACACCTTC
TRBV5-6	TRBD1	few	TRBJ1-2	CASSSVNRGSGYGYTF	TGTGCCAGCAGCTCGGTAAACAGGGGATCGGGCTATGGCTACACCTTC
TRBV5-1	.	.	TRBJ2-7	CASSDDSDEQYF	TGCGCCAGCAGTGACGACAGCGACGAGCAGTACTTC
TRBV9	.	.	TRBJ1-2	CASSRDFLYGYTF	TGTGCCAGCAGCCGAGACTTCCTCTATGGCTACACCTTC
TRBV30	TRBD1	few	TRBJ2-7	CACNWDRGYEQYF	TGTGCCTGCAACTGGGACAGGGGCTACGAGCAGTACTTC
TRBV5-6	.	.	TRBJ2-7	CASSLYYEQYF	TGTGCCAGCAGCCTCTACTACGAGCAGTACTTC
TRBV5-4	TRBD1	.	TRBJ1-1	CASSLAGGGTEAFF	TGTGCCAGCAGCTTGGCAGGGGGCGGAACTGAAGCTTTCTTT
TRBV5-5	TRBD2	many	TRBJ2-5	CASRSGASGETQYF	TGTGCCAGCAGATCCGGGGCTAGCGGAGAGACCCAGTACTTC
TRBV18	TRBD1	.	TRBJ1-2	CASSPGDSSLYGYTF	TGTGCCAGCTCACCAGGGGACAGCTCTCTTTATGGCTACACCTTC
TRBV27	TRBD1	once	TRBJ1-6	CASRSPGQGNSPLHF	TGTGCCAGCAGATCCCCCGGACAGGGGAATTCACCCCTCCACTTT
TRBV24-1	.	.	TRBJ2-3	CATSDSVPGWAQYF	TGTGCCACCAGTGATTCGGTGCCGGGTTGGGCGCAGTATTTT
TRBV10-2	.	.	TRBJ2-1	CASVRYNEQFF	TGCGCCAGCGTTCGGTACAATGAGCAGTTCTTC
TRBV27	.	.	TRBJ1-1	CASSLGAGHTEAFF	TGTGCCAGCAGTTTGGGGGCGGGCCACACTGAAGCTTTCTTT
TRBV7-2	.	.	TRBJ2-2	CASSLVPTGELFF	TGTGCCAGCAGCTTAGTTCCGACCGGGGAGCTGTTTTTT
TRBV7-2	.	.	TRBJ2-5	CASSLGSVQETQYF	TGTGCCAGCAGCTTGGGTAGCGTCCAAGAGACCCAGTACTTC
TRBV5-3	.	.	TRBJ2-1	CARSSGHRHNEQFF	TGTGCCAGAAGCTCGGGACATCGCCACAATGAGCAGTTCTTC
TRBV12-5	.	.	TRBJ2-7	CASGFAGLGEQYF	TGTGCTAGTGGTTTTGCAGGCCTCGGCGAGCAGTACTTC
TRBV21-1	.	.	TRBJ2-3	CATLTDLGAGTDTQYF	TGTGCCACCTTGACAGACCTAGGGGCTGGCACAGATACGCAGTATTTT
TRBV10-3	TRBD2	.	TRBJ2-2	CAISEYSGGNTGELFF	TGTGCCATCAGTGAATATAGCGGGGGGAACACCGGGGAGCTGTTTTTT
TRBV30	.	.	TRBJ1-1	CAWCRDNMNTEAFF	TGTGCCTGGTGCCGGGACAATATGAACACTGAAGCTTTCTTT
TRBV5-1	.	.	TRBJ2-3	CASSLRDTTDTQYF	TGCGCCAGCAGCTTGCGGGACACCACAGATACGCAGTATTTT
TRBV19	TRBD2	.	TRBJ2-3	CASSKPFLAGGQRTQYF	TGTGCCAGTAGTAAACCCTTTCTAGCGGGGGGACAGCGCACGCAGTATTTT
TRBV9	.	.	TRBJ1-2	CASSVELEYGYTF	TGTGCCAGCAGCGTAGAGCTGGAGTATGGCTACACCTTC
TRBV7-2	.	.	TRBJ1-2	CASRDTNYGYTF	TGTGCCAGCAGAGACACCAACTATGGCTACACCTTC
TRBV27	TRBD2	few	TRBJ2-3	CASSLSAGVYTDTQYF	TGTGCCAGCAGTTTATCGGCGGGGGTATACACAGATACGCAGTATTTT
TRBV6-1	.	.	TRBJ2-1	CASSEGFYQYNEQFF	TGTGCCAGCAGTGAAGGATTTTACCAGTACAATGAGCAGTTCTTC
TRBV5-1	.	once	TRBJ1-4	CASSLGSVNEKLFF	TGCGCCAGCAGCTTGGGCAGCGTTAATGAAAAACTGTTTTTT
TRBV3-1/TRBV3-2	.	.	TRBJ1-3	CASSSTGNSGNTIYF	TGTGCCAGCAGTTCCACAGGGAACTCTGGAAACACCATATATTTT
TRBV4-1	TRBD2	.	TRBJ2-3	CASSQRGAGGRDTQYF	TGCGCCAGCAGCCAACGAGGGGCGGGGGGGAGAGATACGCAGTATTTT
TRBV6-5	.	.	TRBJ2-7	CASSYSVGGSYEQYF	TGTGCCAGCAGTTACTCGGTGGGGGGCTCCTACGAGCAGTACTTC
TRBV5-1	.	.	TRBJ2-1	CASSLLRELSDNEQFF	TGCGCCAGCAGCTTGTTGCGGGAACTATCTGACAATGAGCAGTTCTTC
TRBV11-2	TRBD1	few	TRBJ1-1	CASSLDWGTDAFF	TGTGCCAGCAGCTTAGATTGGGGGACAGATGCTTTCTTT
TRBV2	.	few	TRBJ1-5	CASRVSPHPDQPQHF	TGTGCCAGCCGTGTTTCTCCCCACCCGGATCAGCCCCAGCATTTT
TRBV5-1	.	.	TRBJ2-1	CASSLIDREGDKFF	TGCGCCAGCAGTTTAATCGATAGGGAAGGGGATAAGTTCTTC
TRBV27	.	.	TRBJ1-2	CASWARERYGYTF	TGTGCCAGCTGGGCCAGGGAACGTTATGGCTACACCTTC
TRBV14	.	.	TRBJ1-3	CASSRQLSGNTIYF	TGTGCCAGCAGTCGACAGCTCTCTGGAAACACCATATATTTT
TRBV4-2	.	once	TRBJ2-3	CASSQDQFRTTTTDTQYF	TGTGCCAGCAGCCAAGATCAGTTCAGGACAACTACCACAGATACGCAGTATTTT
TRBV6-5	TRBD1	.	TRBJ2-5	CASRGQGTETQYF	TGTGCCAGCAGGGGACAGGGGACGGAGACCCAGTACTTC
TRBV19	.	.	TRBJ1-6	CASSPDWVSPLHF	TGTGCCAGTAGTCCGGACTGGGTCTCACCCCTCCACTTT
TRBV6-5	TRBD2	.	TRBJ2-7	CPSGEASYEQYF	TGCCCCAGCGGGGAGGCCTCCTACGAGCAGTACTTC
TRBV7-2	TRBD1	.	TRBJ1-1	CASSSPGQGNTEAFF	TGTGCCAGCAGCTCTCCGGGACAGGGGAACACTGAAGCTTTCTTT
TRBV29-1	.	.	TRBJ2-7	CSVEDSVSYEQYF	TGCAGCGTTGAAGACTCGGTTTCCTACGAGCAGTACTTC
TRBV5-4	.	.	TRBJ1-1	CASSSGSTEAFF	TGTGCCAGCAGCTCCGGGAGCACTGAAGCTTTCTTT
TRBV10-2	TRBD2	.	TRBJ2-1	CASSETSAEYNEQFF	TGCGCCAGCAGTGAAACTAGCGCAGAGTACAATGAGCAGTTCTTC
TRBV27	TRBD1	.	TRBJ1-2	CASRGTGRYGYTF	TGTGCCAGCAGGGGGACAGGTCGCTATGGCTACACCTTC
TRBV2	TRBD2	.	TRBJ2-3	CASRATSGGTDTQYF	TGTGCCAGCAGGGCGACTAGCGGGGGCACAGATACGCAGTATTTT
TRBV11-2	.	.	TRBJ1-2	CASSADRNYGYTF	TGTGCCAGCAGCGCAGACAGGAACTATGGCTACACCTTC
TRBV6-5	TRBD1	.	TRBJ1-4	CASRSGQGNEKLFF	TGTGCCAGCAGATCGGGACAGGGTAATGAAAAACTGTTTTTT
TRBV6-5	.	.	TRBJ2-7	CASSYGGGHWEQYF	TGTGCCAGCAGTTACGGGGGGGGGCATTGGGAGCAGTACTTC
TRBV29-1	.	.	TRBJ2-7	CSVGLTSMSYEQYF	TGCAGCGTTGGACTTACTTCCATGTCCTACGAGCAGTACTTC
TRBV19	.	.	TRBJ1-1	CASSRREKNTEAFF	TGTGCCAGTAGTAGGAGGGAGAAGAACACTGAAGCTTTCTTT
TRBV4-1	.	.	TRBJ1-6	CASSQEKPRGGSPLHF	TGCGCCAGCAGCCAAGAAAAACCCAGGGGCGGATCACCCCTCCACTTT
TRBV7-8	TRBD2	.	TRBJ2-5	CASSLSSGAGGYQETQYF	TGTGCCAGCAGCTTAAGTTCTGGCGCGGGGGGGTACCAAGAGACCCAGTACTTC